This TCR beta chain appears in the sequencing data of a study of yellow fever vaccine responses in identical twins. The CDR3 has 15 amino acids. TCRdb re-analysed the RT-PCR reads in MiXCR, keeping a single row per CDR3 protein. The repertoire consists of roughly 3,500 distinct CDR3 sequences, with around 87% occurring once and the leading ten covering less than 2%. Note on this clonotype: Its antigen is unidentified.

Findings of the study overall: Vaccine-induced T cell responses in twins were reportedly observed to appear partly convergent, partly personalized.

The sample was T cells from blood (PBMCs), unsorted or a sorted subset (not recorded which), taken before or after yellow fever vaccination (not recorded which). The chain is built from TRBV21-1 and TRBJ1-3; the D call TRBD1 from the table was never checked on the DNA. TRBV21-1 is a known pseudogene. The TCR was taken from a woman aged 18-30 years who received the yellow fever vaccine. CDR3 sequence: CASSKGGFSGNTIYF. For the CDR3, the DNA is TGTGCCAGCAGCAAAGGGGGGTTCTCTGGAAACACCATATATTTT.